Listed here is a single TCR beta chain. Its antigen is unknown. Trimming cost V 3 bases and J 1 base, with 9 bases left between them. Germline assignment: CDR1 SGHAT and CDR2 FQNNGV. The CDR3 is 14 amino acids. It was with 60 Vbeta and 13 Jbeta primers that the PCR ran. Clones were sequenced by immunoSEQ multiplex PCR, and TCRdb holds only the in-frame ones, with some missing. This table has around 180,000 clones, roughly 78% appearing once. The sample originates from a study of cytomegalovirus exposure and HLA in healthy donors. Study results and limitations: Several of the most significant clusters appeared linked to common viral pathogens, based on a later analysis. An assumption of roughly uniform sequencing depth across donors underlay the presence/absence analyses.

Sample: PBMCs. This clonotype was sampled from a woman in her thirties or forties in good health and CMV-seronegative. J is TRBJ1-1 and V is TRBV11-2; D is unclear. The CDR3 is CASSFAAGNTEAFF. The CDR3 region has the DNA TGTGCCAGCAGCTTCGCAGCAGGGAACACTGAAGCTTTCTTT.